This T cell receptor (beta chain) was obtained from a study of T cells expressing NK-cell markers. After re-calling the 5' RACE reads, TCRdb lists one entry per CDR3 protein, DNA absent. The sample totals some 450,000 distinct CDR3 sequences. Germline V gene sequence: CDR1 SGHTA, CDR2 FQGTGA. The CDR3 has 14 amino acids. The sequenced sample was blood T cells: a sorted CD56 or NKG2C T cell subset, CD4+ or CD8+ T cells, or bulk PBMC T cells (not recorded which). The sequence derives from a woman between 18 and 69 years old in good health. V is TRBV7-3 and J is TRBJ2-2; checking the TCRdb D call of TRBD1 is not possible without DNA. CDR3 sequence: CASSFGPRDGELFF. The whole variable domain, filled in from reference TRBV7-3 and TRBJ2-2, reads GAGVSQTPSNKVTEKGKYVELRCDPISGHTALYWYRQSLGQGPEFLIYFQGTGAADDSGLPNDRFFAVRPEGSVSTLKIQRTERGDSAVYLCASSFGPRDGELFFGEGSRLTVL.